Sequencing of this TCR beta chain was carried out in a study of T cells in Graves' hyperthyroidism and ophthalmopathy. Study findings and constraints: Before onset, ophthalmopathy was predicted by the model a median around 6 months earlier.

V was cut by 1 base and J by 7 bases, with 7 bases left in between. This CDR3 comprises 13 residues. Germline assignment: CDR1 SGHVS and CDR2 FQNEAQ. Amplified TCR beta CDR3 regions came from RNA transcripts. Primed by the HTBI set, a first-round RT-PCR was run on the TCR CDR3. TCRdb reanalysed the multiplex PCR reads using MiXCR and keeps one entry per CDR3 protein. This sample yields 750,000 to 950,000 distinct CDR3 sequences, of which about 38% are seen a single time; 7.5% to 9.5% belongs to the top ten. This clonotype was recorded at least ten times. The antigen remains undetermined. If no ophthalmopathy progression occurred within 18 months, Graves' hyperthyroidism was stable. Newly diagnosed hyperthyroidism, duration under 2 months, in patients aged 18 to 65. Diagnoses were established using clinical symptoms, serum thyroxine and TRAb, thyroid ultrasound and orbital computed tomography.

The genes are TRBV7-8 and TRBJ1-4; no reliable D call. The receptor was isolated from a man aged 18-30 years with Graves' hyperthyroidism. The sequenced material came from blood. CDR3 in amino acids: CASSLELGEKLFF. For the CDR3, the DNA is TGTGCCAGCAGCTTAGAGCTAGGTGAAAAACTGTTTTTT.